The 4 T cell receptor beta chains below come from one sample, sequenced in a study of vaccination effects on CD4 cells after COVID-19. These receptors are not linked to any known antigen. Cells that had been cultured for about 10 days were the source of isolated CD4+ T cells. Generated by immunoSEQ multiplex PCR, the TCRdb table keeps only in-frame clones and is missing some. The sample consists of fewer than 35,000 clones, 70% of them appearing once. This material consisted of CD4+ T cells from PBMCs cultured without peptide, taken before COVID-19 vaccination. Receptor source: a human donor who received a COVID-19 vaccine.

V gene TRBV30 combines with J gene TRBJ2-3; TRBD2 agrees at 11 bases. Germline values: CDR1 GTSNPN, CDR2 SVGIG (reference sequence). With 0 bases clipped from V and 4 bases from J, the junction kept 6 bases outside the gene matches. The CDR3 is 16 residues long. Here the CDR3 reads CAWSVLLAGGSDTQYF. The CDR3 DNA reads as TGTGCCTGGAGTGTACTTCTAGCGGGGGGTTCAGATACGCAGTATTTT.

The chain has TRBV7-2 and TRBJ2-1, with 12 nucleotides matching TRBD2. Germline V gives CDR1 SGHTA, CDR2 FQGNSA. J was trimmed by 4 bases and V by 3 bases; bases with no gene match: 1. This CDR3 contains 15 residues. The CDR3 loop is CASSFGLAGYNEQFF. The CDR3 nucleotides read TGTGCCAGCAGCTTCGGACTAGCGGGATACAATGAGCAGTTCTTC.

This chain joins TRBV19 and TRBJ2-1, with D possibly being TRBD2 (6 bases). Trimming took 3 bases from V and 4 from J, leaving 16 bases between them. This CDR3 region has 16 residues. The V gene's germline CDR1 is LNHDA and CDR2 SQIVND (reference sequence). CDR3 nucleotides: TGTGCCAGTAGTATTCCCCCCGGGAGAGGATACAATGAGCAGTTCTTC. Translation: CASSIPPGRGYNEQFF.

This chain uses TRBV7-2 with TRBJ1-2; a weak D match, TRBD1 (5 bases). Per germline, CDR1 SGHTA and CDR2 FQGNSA. The CDR3 has 16 residues. Trimming removed 5 bases at V and 3 bases at J, with 19 bases between. DNA of the CDR3: TGTGCCAGCAGCGAATCCCCGACAGAGCCCTACTATGGCTACACCTTC. Its translation is CASSESPTEPYYGYTF.